The 5 T cell receptor beta chains in this list originate from one sample, sequenced in a study of response to subunit inactivated influenza vaccine. TCRdb reanalysed the RT-PCR reads using MiXCR and keeps one entry per CDR3 protein. The table lists some 640,000 distinct CDR3 sequences, roughly 13% of them singletons. The sample in question was PBMCs from blood, obtained 14 days before vaccination. Source of these receptors: a man aged 45-65 years who received an inactivated influenza vaccine.

There are a few counts of this clonotype. The chain joins TRBV29-1 to TRBJ1-2, with D maybe TRBD1 (5 bases). CDR1 and CDR2 (germline): SQVTM, ANQGSEA. V lost 7 bases and J lost 0, with 15 bases in between. The CDR3 covers 14 residues. The CDR3 protein is CSAIQGRSNYGYTF. CDR3 bases: TGCAGCGCTATCCAGGGACGATCTAACTATGGCTACACCTTC. Together with reference TRBV29-1 and TRBJ1-2, the CDR3 gives the full variable domain: SAVISQKPSRDICQRGTSLTIQCQVDSQVTMMFWYRQQPGQSLTLIATANQGSEATYESGFVIDKFPISRPNLTFSTLTVSNMSPEDSSIYLCSAIQGRSNYGYTFGSGTRLTVV.

The chain has TRBV7-2 and TRBJ2-4; the D is unclear. Trimming removed 1 base at V and 6 bases at J, with 13 bases between. The germline gives CDR1 SGHTA, CDR2 FQGNSA. The CDR3 contains 15 residues. The DNA for the CDR3 is TGTGCCAGCAGCTTAGTAGGAGTAGGATTAAACATTCAGTACTTC. It codes for CASSLVGVGLNIQYF.

This clonotype was seen a handful of times. The chain carries TRBV27 and TRBJ2-2; D is unclear. The V end lost 4 bases, the J end lost 2 bases, and 5 bases lay between the germline ends. This CDR3 spans 13 amino acids. Germline-derived CDR1 and CDR2 are MNHEY and SMNVEV (reference sequence). The CDR3 protein is CASSWPNTGELFF. CDR3 nucleotides: TGTGCCAGCAGTTGGCCTAACACCGGGGAGCTGTTTTTT.

CDR3 loop: CASSLYGYTF. The CDR3 nucleotides are TGTGCCAGCAGCTTATATGGCTACACCTTC. The gene calls are TRBV7-9 and TRBJ1-2; D call uncertain. Germline-derived CDR1 and CDR2 are SEHNR and FQNEAQ (reference sequence). Trimming took off 2 bases at V and 5 bases at J, with 0 bases between the two ends. This CDR3 comprises 10 residues.

This clonotype showed up just a few times. This chain uses TRBV5-5 with TRBJ2-2; 8 nucleotides match TRBD2. Germline assignment: CDR1 SGHKS and CDR2 YYEKEE (reference sequence). Unmatched junction bases numbered 9, after V lost 4 bases and J lost 7 bases. The CDR3 totals 15 residues. The CDR3 spells CASSPPGGAIGELFF. The CDR3 DNA sequence: TGTGCCAGCAGCCCCCCGGGGGGGGCGATCGGGGAGCTGTTTTTT. Using reference TRBV5-5 and TRBJ2-2 for the parts outside the CDR3, the full variable domain is DAGVTQSPTHLIKTRGQQVTLRCSPISGHKSVSWYQQVLGQGPQFIFQYYEKEERGRGNFPDRFSARQFPNYSSELNVNALLLGDSALYLCASSPPGGAIGELFFGEGSRLTVL.